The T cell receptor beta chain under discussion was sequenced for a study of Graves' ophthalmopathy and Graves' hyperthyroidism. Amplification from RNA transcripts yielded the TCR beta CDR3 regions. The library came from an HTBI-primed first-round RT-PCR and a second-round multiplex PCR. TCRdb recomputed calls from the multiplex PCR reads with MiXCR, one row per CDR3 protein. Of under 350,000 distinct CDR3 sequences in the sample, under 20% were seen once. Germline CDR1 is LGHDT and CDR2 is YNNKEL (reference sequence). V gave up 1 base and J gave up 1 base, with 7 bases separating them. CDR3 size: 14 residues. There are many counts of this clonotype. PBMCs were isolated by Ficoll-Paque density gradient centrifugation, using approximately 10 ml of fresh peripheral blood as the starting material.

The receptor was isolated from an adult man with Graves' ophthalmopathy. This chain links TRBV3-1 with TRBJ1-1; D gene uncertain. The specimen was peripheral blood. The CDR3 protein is CASSQVPANTEAFF. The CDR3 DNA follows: TGTGCCAGCAGCCAAGTTCCGGCGAACACTGAAGCTTTCTTT.